These 26 T cell receptor beta chains share one sample of origin, sequenced in a study of blood T cell repertoires in COVID-19. Here immunoSEQ multiplex PCR was the method, and the copy in TCRdb shows in-frame clones only, minus some. The data show 250,000 or so clones, 80% to 90% seen once. The sequenced material came from PBMCs or T cells enriched from blood (not recorded which). All receptors come from a woman in her thirties with acute COVID-19.

J is TRBJ1-5 and V is TRBV19, with D hard to call. CDR1 and CDR2 from the germline V gene are LNHDA and SQIVND (reference sequence). V was clipped by 4 bases and J by 0 bases, with 16 bases between them. The CDR3 length is 17 residues. The CDR3 spells CASSKGFGSYSNQPQHF. Here the CDR3 DNA reads TGTGCCAGTAGTAAGGGATTCGGGAGCTATAGCAATCAGCCCCAGCATTTT.

This clone has more than one count but fewer than ten. This sequence joins TRBV5-1 and TRBJ2-7; 9 nucleotides agree with TRBD1. J was trimmed by 1 base and V by 6 bases; bases with no gene match: 8. Germline lookup yields CDR1 SGHRS and CDR2 YFSETQ. This CDR3 has 15 amino acids. The CDR3 here is CASTPGGTGSYEQYF. CDR3 nucleotide sequence: TGCGCCAGCACCCCCGGAGGGACAGGGTCCTACGAGCAGTACTTC. The entire variable domain, with the rest obtained from reference TRBV5-1 and TRBJ2-7, is as follows: KAGVTQTPRYLIKTRGQQVTLSCSPISGHRSVSWYQQTPGQGLQFLFEYFSETQRNKGNFPGRFSGRQFSNSRSEMNVSTLELGDSALYLCASTPGGTGSYEQYFGPGTRLTVT.

The chain links TRBV19 to TRBJ1-5; D call uncertain. Looked up from germline, CDR1 is LNHDA and CDR2 is SQIVND (reference sequence). This CDR3 region has 17 residues. Trimming cost V 2 bases and J 0 bases, with 14 bases left between them. CDR3 protein: CASSINRIKASNQPQHF. The CDR3 DNA sequence: TGTGCCAGTAGTATAAACAGAATTAAAGCTAGCAATCAGCCCCAGCATTTT.

The chain combines TRBV6-2 or TRBV6-3 with TRBJ2-7; 11 bases are a match to TRBD2. The V gene's germline CDR1 is MNHEY and CDR2 SVGEGT. The V and J ends lost 0 bases and 3 bases, in that order; junction bases with no gene match: 4. This CDR3 spans 16 amino acids. The CDR3: CASSYSTSGNVYEQYF. The CDR3 DNA reads as TGTGCCAGCAGTTACTCGACTAGCGGGAACGTCTACGAGCAGTACTTC.

The V gene is TRBV2, the J gene TRBJ1-1; 8 bases align to TRBD1. The germline V gene encodes CDR1 SNHLY and CDR2 FYNNEI. CDR3 length equals 15 residues. Losses at the gene ends were 3 bases for V and 4 bases for J; bases not matched to a gene: 7. The CDR3 DNA reads as TGTGCCAGCAGTGATACCCAGGGGGCTAGCACTGAAGCTTTCTTT. It is translated as CASSDTQGASTEAFF.

This sequence joins TRBV2 and TRBJ2-1; 7 bases align to TRBD2. CDR3 size: 13 residues. V gave up 6 bases and J gave up 9 bases; unmatched junction bases: 8. Germline values: CDR1 SNHLY, CDR2 FYNNEI. CDR3 DNA: TGTGCCAGCAGCCCCCCAGGGAGGGTTGAGCAGTTCTTC. Translating gives CASSPPGRVEQFF.

The V call is TRBV2, the J call TRBJ1-5, with unresolved D. Trimming pared 0 bases from V and 6 bases from J, leaving 12 bases between. The CDR3 runs 15 residues. Germline V gene data show CDR1 as SNHLY and CDR2 as FYNNEI. CDR3 nucleotide sequence: TGTGCCAGCAGTGAAGCGCCCCTTCAGGCTCAGCCCCAGCATTTT. Protein: CASSEAPLQAQPQHF.

This sequence joins TRBV30 and TRBJ2-5; the match to TRBD2 covers 7 bases. The J segment lost 4 bases and the V segment lost 0 bases, leaving 14 bases of the junction unmatched. CDR1 and CDR2 (germline): GTSNPN, SVGIG (reference sequence). The CDR3 length is 17 residues. The CDR3 nucleotides are TGTGCCTGGAGTGTACGACGGGTTTCGCGGGGGACAGAGACCCAGTACTTC. As protein: CAWSVRRVSRGTETQYF.

In this sample, this clone turned up a few times. The chain is built from TRBV27 and TRBJ2-7, with 7 bases identical to TRBD2. The CDR3 is made up of 15 amino acids. The trim removed 2 bases at V and 6 bases at J, leaving 10 bases unmatched. CDR1 and CDR2 (germline): MNHEY, SMNVEV (reference sequence). The chain's CDR3 is CASSLATAGASEQYF. The CDR3 DNA follows: TGTGCCAGCAGTTTAGCTACGGCGGGAGCTAGCGAGCAGTACTTC.

The J gene is TRBJ2-7, the V gene TRBV3-1 (or the pseudogene TRBV3-2); the match to TRBD1 covers 11 bases. The CDR3 spans 15 residues. Trimming took 4 bases from V and 6 from J; bases not matched to a gene: 8. The germline CDR1 and CDR2 sequences are LGHDT and YNNKEL (reference sequence). CDR3 residues: CASSLSGTGGVEQYF. In DNA form, the CDR3 reads TGTGCCAGCAGCCTCTCCGGGACAGGGGGAGTCGAGCAGTACTTC.

The rearrangement links TRBV18 to TRBJ2-2; D remains ambiguous. The CDR3 sequence is 13 residues long. The germline V gene encodes CDR1 KGHSH and CDR2 LQKENI. Trimming took 3 bases from V and 3 from J, leaving 5 bases between them. This CDR3 reads CASSPPHTGELFF. In DNA, the CDR3 is TGTGCCAGCTCACCCCCTCACACCGGGGAGCTGTTTTTT. Full variable domain (missing parts from reference TRBV18 and TRBJ2-2): NAGVMQNPRHLVRRRGQEARLRCSPMKGHSHVYWYRQLPEEGLKFMVYLQKENIIDESGMPKERFSAEFPKEGPSILRIQQVVRGDSAAYFCASSPPHTGELFFGEGSRLTVL.

The count of this clone is one. This sample also contains other DNA sequences that code for the same CDR3. The chain combines TRBV7-9 with TRBJ1-1; D remains ambiguous. Trimming cost V 3 bases and J 1 base, with 9 bases left between them. Germline V lookup: CDR1 SEHNR, CDR2 FQNEAQ (reference sequence). This CDR3 comprises 14 residues. Here the CDR3 reads CASSFEGGNTEAFF. The DNA for the CDR3 is TGTGCCAGCAGCTTCGAAGGAGGGAACACTGAAGCTTTCTTT.

The rearrangement joins TRBV18 to TRBJ1-5; 9 positions match TRBD1. This CDR3 contains 16 residues. V lost 2 bases and J lost 5; bases outside the gene matches: 7. Germline V gene data show CDR1 as KGHSH and CDR2 as LQKENI. This CDR3 is CASSPGGQGSYQPQHF. CDR3 DNA sequence: TGTGCCAGCTCACCAGGGGGACAGGGATCGTATCAGCCCCAGCATTTT.

This rearrangement joins TRBV28 to TRBJ1-5; D is possibly TRBD1 (5 bases). The CDR3 totals 13 residues. From germline, CDR1 is MDHEN and CDR2 SYDVKM. Trimming took 6 bases from V and 4 from J, leaving 10 bases between them. As DNA, the CDR3 is TGTGCCAGCAGCCGCGACAGAAATCAGCCCCAGCATTTT. Translating it yields CASSRDRNQPQHF. Using reference TRBV28 and TRBJ1-5 for the parts outside the CDR3, the full variable domain is DVKVTQSSRYLVKRTGEKVFLECVQDMDHENMFWYRQDPGLGLRLIYFSYDVKMKEKGDIPEGYSVSREKKERFSLILESASTNQTSMYLCASSRDRNQPQHFGDGTRLSIL.

This chain links TRBV11-2 with TRBJ2-7, with D maybe TRBD2 (5 bases). The V end lost 5 bases, the J end lost 0 bases, and 17 bases lay between the germline ends. This CDR3 contains 16 residues. Germline-derived CDR1 and CDR2 are SGHAT and FQNNGV. The CDR3 DNA reads as TGTGCCAGCAGCCTCTCCGGAAAGCGGAACTCCTACGAGCAGTACTTC. As protein: CASSLSGKRNSYEQYF.

The count of this clone is one. This chain joins TRBV28 and TRBJ1-6; 11 bases match TRBD1. Germline V CDR1 and CDR2: MDHEN, SYDVKM. This CDR3 region has 17 residues. V shed 3 bases, J shed 0 bases, and the junction held 1 base outside the gene matches. CDR3 sequence (DNA): TGTGCCAGCAGTTTGGGGACAGGGGGCTCCTATAATTCACCCCTCCACTTT. This translates into CASSLGTGGSYNSPLHF.

The V call is TRBV14, the J call TRBJ1-1, with TRBD1 matching over 7 bases. V trimming: 2 bases; J trimming: 1 base; junction bases outside the gene matches: 7. The CDR3 length is 16 residues. Per germline, CDR1 SGHDN and CDR2 FVKESK. The CDR3 DNA reads TGTGCCAGCAGCCAATCTCGGACAGGAGCGAACACTGAAGCTTTCTTT. Translation gives CASSQSRTGANTEAFF.

The chain uses TRBV29-1 and TRBJ1-2, with 7 nucleotides matching TRBD1. The CDR3 has 13 residues. CDR1 and CDR2 (germline): SQVTM, ANQGSEA. The trim removed 4 bases at V and 4 bases at J, leaving 6 bases unmatched. Here the CDR3 DNA reads TGCAGCGTTGCCCCGGGACAGACCTATGGCTACACCTTC. This gives the protein CSVAPGQTYGYTF.

This chain links TRBV12-3 or TRBV12-4 with TRBJ2-7, with TRBD1 identical over 8 bases. The CDR3 has 12 amino acids. V shed 6 bases, J shed 7 bases, and the junction held 5 bases outside the gene matches. The DNA for the CDR3 is TGTGCCAGCAGAACAACAGGGGGAGAGCAGTACTTC. It is translated as CASRTTGGEQYF.

This clone was observed a single time. The rearrangement uses TRBV5-4 and TRBJ2-1; 7 bases align to TRBD2. The CDR3 runs to 13 residues. Germline trimming cut 4 bases from V and 10 bases from J; bases unmatched to any gene: 8. Germline assignment: CDR1 SGHNT and CDR2 YYREEE (reference sequence). CDR3 sequence: CASSPRLAGEQFF. The CDR3 DNA sequence: TGTGCCAGCAGCCCCCGCTTAGCGGGCGAGCAGTTCTTC.

V gene TRBV19 combines with J gene TRBJ1-2; a weak D match, TRBD1 (5 bases). Trimming pared 7 bases from V and 3 bases from J, leaving 12 bases between. This CDR3 spans 13 amino acids. The germline CDR1 and CDR2 sequences are LNHDA and SQIVND (reference sequence). The CDR3 protein is CASTNRWDYGYTF. The CDR3 nucleotides read TGTGCCAGTACAAACAGGTGGGACTATGGCTACACCTTC.

The chain employs TRBV7-3 and TRBJ1-2; D may be TRBD1 (5 bases). This CDR3 comprises 14 residues. V was cut by 3 bases and J by 7 bases, with 15 bases left in between. Per the germline V gene, CDR1 is SGHTA and CDR2 is FQGTGA. CDR3 nucleotides: TGTGCCAGCAGCTTTTACGGGGGTAGGAGTGGCTACACCTTC. This sequence encodes CASSFYGGRSGYTF.

V and J are TRBV27 and TRBJ2-3, with D unclear. The ends were cut back, 4 bases at V and 4 bases at J, with 9 bases in the middle. This CDR3 comprises 13 residues. Germline assignment: CDR1 MNHEY and CDR2 SMNVEV (reference sequence). CDR3 DNA sequence: TGTGCCAGCAGTTCCACCCGGGCAGATACGCAGTATTTT. Protein product: CASSSTRADTQYF.

This clone was recorded once. The J gene is TRBJ2-2, the V gene TRBV6-5, with TRBD2 matching 7 bases. The germline V gene has CDR1 MNHEY and CDR2 SVGAGI. This CDR3 has 15 residues. The V and J ends lost 8 bases and 0 bases, in that order; junction bases with no gene match: 6. This CDR3 is CASHTSAANTGELFF. In DNA, the CDR3 is TGTGCCAGCCATACTAGCGCCGCGAACACCGGGGAGCTGTTTTTT.

This clone was observed a few times. The J gene is TRBJ1-2, the V gene TRBV5-1; D perhaps matches TRBD1 (6 bases). The CDR3 sequence is 14 residues long. Germline-derived CDR1 and CDR2 are SGHRS and YFSETQ. The germline V and J ends were trimmed by 4 bases and 8 bases, with 18 bases remaining between them. For the CDR3, the DNA is TGCGCCAGCAGCGGCCGGGACAAAGGGGAGGGCTACACCTTC. Encoded protein: CASSGRDKGEGYTF.

V and J are TRBV27 and TRBJ2-2; no definite D call. Looked up from germline, CDR1 is MNHEY and CDR2 is SMNVEV (reference sequence). The CDR3 consists of 13 residues. V lost 5 bases to trimming and J lost 0 bases, with 4 bases between them. The CDR3 loop is CASSPANTGELFF. CDR3 nucleotides: TGTGCCAGCAGTCCCGCGAACACCGGGGAGCTGTTTTTT.